Below are 28 T cell receptor beta chains sequenced from a single sample in a study of blood T cell repertoires in COVID-19. This table comes from immunoSEQ multiplex PCR, and its TCRdb copy is limited to in-frame clones, with some not included. The sample records 200,000 or so clones, approximately 84% being singletons. What was sequenced was peripheral blood. Receptors were obtained from a woman aged 55-69 years with acute or convalescent COVID-19.

V gene TRBV5-4 combines with J gene TRBJ1-2; a weak D match, TRBD1 (5 bases). The CDR3 has 12 residues. Germline-derived CDR1 and CDR2 are SGHNT and YYREEE (reference sequence). V was cut by 0 bases and J by 8 bases, with 8 bases left in between. The CDR3 DNA reads as TGTGCCAGCAGCTTGGGTGCAGGGGGCTACACCTTC. Protein: CASSLGAGGYTF. Combining the CDR3 with reference TRBV5-4 and TRBJ1-2 gives the whole variable domain ETGVTQSPTHLIKTRGQQVTLRCSSQSGHNTVSWYQQALGQGPQFIFQYYREEENGRGNFPPRFSGLQFPNYSSELNVNALELDDSALYLCASSLGAGGYTFGSGTRLTVV.

The chain carries TRBV30 and TRBJ1-3, with 9 bases that match TRBD1. V lost 3 bases, J lost 3 bases, and 12 bases stayed unmatched. The CDR3 extends over 17 amino acids. Germline V gene sequence: CDR1 GTSNPN, CDR2 SVGIG (reference sequence). The CDR3 reads CAWRSAKGQGSGNTIYF. In DNA form, the CDR3 reads TGTGCCTGGAGATCTGCCAAGGGACAGGGCAGTGGAAACACCATATATTTT.

This chain joins TRBV12-3 or TRBV12-4 and TRBJ2-7; 9 bases are a match to TRBD1. The CDR3 runs 13 residues. V was clipped by 5 bases and J by 5 bases; unmatched bases: 4. CDR3: CASSTGTGNEQYF. The CDR3 DNA is TGTGCCAGCAGTACCGGGACAGGGAACGAGCAGTACTTC.

V gene TRBV7-2 combines with J gene TRBJ2-1; D possibly corresponds to TRBD2 (6 bases). Germline V gene data show CDR1 as SGHTA and CDR2 as FQGNSA. CDR3 length: 14 amino acids. Trimming removed 1 base at V and 7 bases at J, with 11 bases between. The DNA for the CDR3 is TGTGCCAGCAGCTTAGATTTCCGGGGGAATGAGCAGTTCTTC. This encodes CASSLDFRGNEQFF. Full variable domain (outside the CDR3, taken from reference TRBV7-2 and TRBJ2-1): GAGVSQSPSNKVTEKGKDVELRCDPISGHTALYWYRQSLGQGLEFLIYFQGNSAPDKSGLPSDRFSAERTGGSVSTLTIQRTQQEDSAVYLCASSLDFRGNEQFFGPGTRLTVL.

DNA of the CDR3: TGTGCCACCAGCAGTGCTACAGGGAGCTCCTATAATTCACCCCTCCACTTT. Translation: CATSSATGSSYNSPLHF. This chain uses TRBV15 with TRBJ1-6; D perhaps matches TRBD1 (6 bases). Germline V gives CDR1 LNHNV, CDR2 YYDKDF (reference sequence). The V and J ends lost 3 bases and 0 bases respectively, with 12 bases between them. CDR3 length equals 17 residues.

The V gene is TRBV21-1, the J gene TRBJ2-3; TRBD1, as called in the table, went unchecked against the DNA. TRBV21-1 is shown as a pseudogene. CDR3 length equals 15 residues. CDR3 sequence reads: CASSKPFQGTDTQYF. In DNA form, the CDR3 reads TGTGCCAGCAGCAAACCGTTCCAGGGCACAGATACGCAGTATTTT.

About this clone itself: At the DNA level, this CDR3 is encoded by other sequences in the same sample as well. The gene calls are TRBV2 and TRBJ1-2; no firm D call. CDR3 size: 13 residues. Germline V lookup: CDR1 SNHLY, CDR2 FYNNEI. The V and J ends lost 3 bases and 3 bases respectively, with 8 bases between them. CDR3 loop: CASSEEGDYGYTF. For the CDR3, the DNA is TGTGCCAGCAGTGAGGAGGGAGACTATGGCTACACCTTC. The variable domain in full, with the rest retrieved from reference TRBV2 and TRBJ1-2, is EPEVTQTPSHQVTQMGQEVILRCVPISNHLYFYWYRQILGQKVEFLVSFYNNEISEKSEIFDDQFSVERPDGSNFTLKIRSTKLEDSAMYFCASSEEGDYGYTFGSGTRLTVV.

This clone was seen more than once but under ten times. The chain carries TRBV5-4 and TRBJ2-5; D is possibly TRBD2 (7 bases). The germline V gene encodes CDR1 SGHNT and CDR2 YYREEE (reference sequence). V lost 4 bases and J 5 bases, leaving 24 bases between the germline ends. The CDR3 length is 17 residues. CDR3 loop: CASSPGGSGPQGETQYF. The CDR3 DNA is TGTGCCAGCAGCCCTGGTGGTAGCGGGCCCCAGGGGGAGACCCAGTACTTC. Using reference TRBV5-4 and TRBJ2-5 for the parts outside the CDR3, the full variable domain is ETGVTQSPTHLIKTRGQQVTLRCSSQSGHNTVSWYQQALGQGPQFIFQYYREEENGRGNFPPRFSGLQFPNYSSELNVNALELDDSALYLCASSPGGSGPQGETQYFGPGTRLLVL.

V and J are TRBV5-5 and TRBJ1-2; 7 bases match TRBD1. The CDR3 extends over 15 amino acids. With V trimmed by 0 bases and J by 10 bases, 12 bases remained unmatched. Germline CDR1 reads SGHKS; CDR2 reads YYEKEE (reference sequence). The DNA of the CDR3 is TGTGCCAGCAGCTTGGAAGGGGGACAGCCCTTCCCCTACACCTTC. Translation gives CASSLEGGQPFPYTF.

This clone was seen more than once but under ten times. The CDR3 DNA reads as TGTGCCAGCAGTGATAAGGACAGGGGATCGTACGAGCAGTACTTC. This codes for CASSDKDRGSYEQYF. The chain links TRBV6-1 to TRBJ2-7, with 9 bases lining up with TRBD1. Trimming cost V 3 bases and J 4 bases; bases outside gene matches: 7. Germline CDR1 MNHNS, CDR2 SASEGT. This CDR3 has 15 amino acids.

The chain employs TRBV7-9 and TRBJ2-5, with 7 positions matching TRBD1. V was pared by 0 bases and J by 1 base, with 2 bases of the junction left unmatched. CDR3 size: 15 residues. The germline gives CDR1 SEHNR, CDR2 FQNEAQ (reference sequence). The CDR3: CASSLATGLQETQYF. The CDR3 DNA reads as TGTGCCAGCAGCTTAGCGACAGGGCTCCAAGAGACCCAGTACTTC.

Concerning this clone itself: A much more abundant neighbour one base away suggests this may be a read error. The gene calls are TRBV2 and TRBJ1-2, with D possibly TRBD1 on 6 matching bases. The V gene's germline CDR1 is SNHLY and CDR2 FYNNEI. This CDR3 has 13 residues. V lost 6 bases and J lost 1, with 9 bases in between. CDR3 sequence: CASSADSNYGYTF. In DNA form, the CDR3 reads TGTGCCAGCAGCGCGGACAGTAACTATGGCTACACCTTC.

The CDR3 region is CASSWAPGGDGYTF. CDR3 DNA: TGTGCCAGCAGTTGGGCTCCGGGGGGGGATGGCTACACCTTC. The chain employs TRBV6-5 and TRBJ1-2; D is possibly TRBD1 (5 bases). This CDR3 spans 14 amino acids. Germline V lookup: CDR1 MNHEY, CDR2 SVGAGI. The V gene lost 4 bases and the J gene lost 6 bases, with 15 bases spanning the gap.

This chain links TRBV14 with TRBJ1-1; TRBD1 matches 7 bases. The CDR3 contains 14 residues. Per the germline V gene, CDR1 is SGHDN and CDR2 is FVKESK. V shed 4 bases and J 3 bases; nucleotides not matched to a gene: 5. DNA of the CDR3: TGTGCCAGCAGCCGACAGGGTCCCCACACTGAAGCTTTCTTT. This translates into CASSRQGPHTEAFF.

The V call is TRBV5-6, the J call TRBJ1-1; possibly TRBD1 for D (6 bases). The CDR3 has 16 amino acids. Germline V gene lookup returns CDR1 SGHDT and CDR2 YYEEEE. Trimming left V 6 bases short and J 4 bases short, with 22 bases between. CDR3 residues: CASTDTGWGTGTEAFF. The CDR3 region has the DNA TGTGCCAGCACCGATACAGGGTGGGGAACGGGCACTGAAGCTTTCTTT. The full variable domain, rest sourced from reference TRBV5-6 and TRBJ1-1, is DAGVTQSPTHLIKTRGQQVTLRCSPKSGHDTVSWYQQALGQGPQFIFQYYEEEERQRGNFPDRFSGHQFPNYSSELNVNALLLGDSALYLCASTDTGWGTGTEAFFGQGTRLTVV.

This chain joins TRBV6-6 and TRBJ1-5; 7 nucleotides match TRBD1. V lost 5 bases to trimming and J lost 3 bases; unmatched junction nucleotides: 4. This CDR3 spans 14 amino acids. Germline CDR1 and CDR2: MNHNY and SVGAGI (reference sequence). CDR3 DNA sequence: TGTGCCAGCAGTGCGACAGGGTTCAATCAGCCCCAGCATTTT. It codes for CASSATGFNQPQHF.

CDR3 loop: CASGILYGYTF. The CDR3 coding sequence is TGTGCGTCAGGGATCCTCTATGGCTACACCTTC. The chain uses TRBV28 and TRBJ1-2, with D possibly TRBD1 on 5 matching bases. This CDR3 has 11 amino acids. CDR1 is MDHEN, CDR2 SYDVKM, per germline.

The chain carries TRBV19 and TRBJ1-5; 9 bases map to TRBD1. Germline CDR1 and CDR2: LNHDA and SQIVND (reference sequence). The CDR3 has 14 amino acids. V lost 4 bases, J lost 5 bases, and 3 bases stayed unmatched. The CDR3, as DNA: TGTGCCAGTAGTAAATGGACAGGGGATCAGCCCCAGCATTTT. Protein product: CASSKWTGDQPQHF.

This clone has just one count. V gene TRBV7-2 combines with J gene TRBJ2-3; D is possibly TRBD2 (5 bases). Germline lookup yields CDR1 SGHTA and CDR2 FQGNSA. Trimming left V 1 base short and J 2 bases short, with 13 bases between. This CDR3 comprises 16 residues. The CDR3 sequence is CASSLGRLQYTDTQYF. The CDR3 DNA sequence: TGTGCCAGCAGCTTAGGGAGGCTACAATACACAGATACGCAGTATTTT.

The V call is TRBV12-3 or TRBV12-4, the J call TRBJ1-2; maybe TRBD1 (6 bases). The CDR3 is made up of 12 amino acids. V was trimmed by 11 bases and J by 8 bases, leaving 18 bases between them. CDR3 nucleotides: TGTGCCGGACGGGCTCAGGGGTCCGGCTACACCTTC. Protein product: CAGRAQGSGYTF.

This chain links TRBV2 with TRBJ2-2, with 7 bases matching TRBD2. The germline V gene has CDR1 SNHLY and CDR2 FYNNEI. The V segment lost 8 bases and the J segment 7 bases; nucleotides outside the gene matches: 10. The CDR3 sequence is 14 residues long. As DNA, the CDR3 is TGTGCCAGCGGGGGTGCCGGGGGGAGCGGGGAGCTGTTTTTT. It yields the protein CASGGAGGSGELFF.

The chain employs TRBV19 and TRBJ1-5; tentative D call: TRBD1 (5 bases). Trimming removed 8 bases from V and 3 bases from J, with 11 bases in between. Germline lookup yields CDR1 LNHDA and CDR2 SQIVND (reference sequence). The CDR3 is 13 residues long. CDR3 residues: CASSGGLNQPQHF. CDR3 sequence (DNA): TGTGCCAGTTCGGGGGGACTCAATCAGCCCCAGCATTTT.

CDR3 in DNA: TGTGCCAGCAGAAGCCCGGCGGGGGGGCTCAATGAGCAGTTCTTC. It encodes CASRSPAGGLNEQFF. The chain has TRBV27 and TRBJ2-1, with TRBD2 identical over 9 bases. This CDR3 is built from 15 residues. V lost 6 bases to trimming and J lost 6 bases; unmatched junction nucleotides: 9. CDR1 is MNHEY and CDR2 is SMNVEV in the germline V gene (reference sequence).

As DNA, the CDR3 is TGTGCCAGCAGACGGGGGGGCGCGGAGGGCTACACCTTC. Translating gives CASRRGGAEGYTF. The chain employs TRBV27 and TRBJ1-2; perhaps TRBD1 as D (6 bases). With 6 bases removed from V and 8 bases from J, the gap between germline ends came to 16 bases. The CDR3 loop spans 13 amino acids. Per the germline V gene, CDR1 is MNHEY and CDR2 is SMNVEV (reference sequence).

This chain uses TRBV7-6 with TRBJ2-1; TRBD1 matches 11 bases. CDR1 is SGHVS, CDR2 FNYEAQ, per germline. Trimming cost V 4 bases and J 6 bases; bases outside gene matches: 11. The CDR3 is 17 amino acids. CDR3 loop: CASSYLGQGGISNEQFF. Here the CDR3 DNA reads TGTGCCAGCAGCTACTTGGGACAGGGGGGGATTTCCAATGAGCAGTTCTTC.

A few counts support this clone. This chain joins TRBV19 and TRBJ2-1, with D possibly being TRBD2 (6 bases). The CDR3 runs to 15 residues. The germline V gene encodes CDR1 LNHDA and CDR2 SQIVND (reference sequence). Trimming stripped 3 bases from V and 1 base from J, with 10 bases between. The CDR3 protein is CASSISRGSYNEQFF. The CDR3 bases are TGTGCCAGTAGTATCTCGCGGGGATCCTACAATGAGCAGTTCTTC.

V usage is TRBV2 and J usage is TRBJ1-2; D remains unclear. The germline CDR1 and CDR2 sequences are SNHLY and FYNNEI. Deletions cut 7 bases from V and 8 bases from J, with 20 bases between. CDR3 length: 14 amino acids. CDR3 protein: CASTLREGGGGYTF. For the CDR3, the DNA is TGTGCCAGCACTTTAAGGGAAGGAGGCGGAGGCTACACCTTC.

This clone was recorded once. V usage is TRBV11-2 and J usage is TRBJ1-2; the D is unclear. This CDR3 comprises 15 residues. V lost 5 bases and J lost 0, with 13 bases in between. Germline CDR1 is SGHAT and CDR2 is FQNNGV. CDR3 amino acids: CASSNNRRSNYGYTF. As DNA, the CDR3 is TGTGCCAGCAGCAACAACAGAAGATCTAACTATGGCTACACCTTC.